The rows below give T cell receptor beta chains drawn from one sample of a study of cytomegalovirus exposure and HLA in healthy donors. Only in-frame clones appear in the TCRdb table, and some are missing; sequencing was by immunoSEQ multiplex PCR. The ten top clones account for roughly 1%, within a sample of about 46,000 clones. Sequencing used PBMCs. These receptors all come from a woman in her 40s in good health and CMV-seronegative. CDR3s include the opening cysteine and the closing phenylalanine or tryptophan. A D gene is named only where the DNA matches it firmly.

V: TRBV4-2; D: -; J: TRBJ2-3; DNA: TGTGCCAGCAGCCAAGACCACCTGGGAGTCGGCGGAGATACGCAGTATTTT; CDR3: CASSQDHLGVGGDTQYF
V: TRBV7-8; D: -; J: TRBJ1-1; DNA: TGTGCCAGCAGCTCCAGAACGGGACAAAACACTGAAGCTTTCTTT; CDR3: CASSSRTGQNTEAFF
V: TRBV28; D: TRBD1; J: TRBJ2-2; DNA: TGTGCCAGCAGTTCCCGACAGGGCACCGGGGAGCTGTTTTTT; CDR3: CASSSRQGTGELFF
V: TRBV4-2; D: TRBD2; J: TRBJ2-4; DNA: TGTGCCAGCAGCCAAGGTGATAGCGGGAGGGCCTCAAACATTCAGTACTTC; CDR3: CASSQGDSGRASNIQYF
V: TRBV5-4; D: -; J: TRBJ2-5; DNA: TGTGCCAGCAGCTCCTTTGTTTCGACCCAGTACTTC; CDR3: CASSSFVSTQYF
V: TRBV6-5; D: -; J: TRBJ2-7; DNA: TGTGCCAGCAGTTACGGCCAGACAGCTTACGAGCAGTACTTC; CDR3: CASSYGQTAYEQYF
V: TRBV9; D: -; J: TRBJ2-3; DNA: TGTGCCAGCAGCATCCCGACAGATACGCAGTATTTT; CDR3: CASSIPTDTQYF
V: TRBV7-9; D: TRBD2; J: TRBJ2-5; DNA: TGTGCCAGCAGCATGGGGACTAGCGAGGGAGAGACCCAGTACTTC; CDR3: CASSMGTSEGETQYF
V: TRBV28; D: -; J: TRBJ2-2; DNA: TGTGCCAGCAGTCCCCATGTAACTCCTACCGGGGAGCTGTTTTTT; CDR3: CASSPHVTPTGELFF
V: TRBV15; D: -; J: TRBJ2-3; DNA: TGTGCCACCAGCAGAGAGGGCCTAATTGATACGCAGTATTTT; CDR3: CATSREGLIDTQYF
V: TRBV7-6; D: -; J: TRBJ2-1; DNA: TGTGCCAGCAGCTTAGGGGCCGCCAGGCTAGCTGGTATGGAGTTCTTC; CDR3: CASSLGAARLAGMEFF
V: TRBV28; D: -; J: TRBJ2-5; DNA: TGTGCCAGCAGTTTATTACCAGGGGAGACCCAGTACTTC; CDR3: CASSLLPGETQYF
V: TRBV6-5; D: -; J: TRBJ2-1; DNA: TGTGCCAGCAGTTACGAGAGATATCGCAATGAGCAGTTCTTC; CDR3: CASSYERYRNEQFF
V: TRBV5-1; D: TRBD1; J: TRBJ1-1; DNA: TGCGCCAGCAGCCTTAAGACAGGGGGGAACACTGAAGCTTTCTTT; CDR3: CASSLKTGGNTEAFF